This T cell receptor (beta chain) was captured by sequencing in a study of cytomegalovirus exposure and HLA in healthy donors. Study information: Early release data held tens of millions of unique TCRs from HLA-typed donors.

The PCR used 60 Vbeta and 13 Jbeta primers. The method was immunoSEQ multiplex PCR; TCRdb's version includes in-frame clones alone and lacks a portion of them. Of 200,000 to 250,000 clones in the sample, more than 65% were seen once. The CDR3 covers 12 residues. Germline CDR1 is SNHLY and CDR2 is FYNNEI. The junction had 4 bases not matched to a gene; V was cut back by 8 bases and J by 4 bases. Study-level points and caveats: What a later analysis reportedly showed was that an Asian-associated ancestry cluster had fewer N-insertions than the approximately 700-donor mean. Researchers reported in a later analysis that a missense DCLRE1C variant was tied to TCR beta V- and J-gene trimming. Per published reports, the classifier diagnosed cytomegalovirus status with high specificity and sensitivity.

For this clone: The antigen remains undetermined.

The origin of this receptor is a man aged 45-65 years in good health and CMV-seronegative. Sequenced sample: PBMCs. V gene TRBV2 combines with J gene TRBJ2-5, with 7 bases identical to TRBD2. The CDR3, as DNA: TGTGCCAGCTCGGGGGAGGGAGAGACCCAGTACTTC. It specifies CASSGEGETQYF.